This record covers a single T cell receptor (beta chain). The target antigen is unknown. This specimen belongs to a study of T cells after yellow fever vaccination. The overall study: Some fractions had low cell numbers, and these were prepared with SMART-Seq v4 Ultra Low Input. Overall study findings and caveats: Most clones from primary vaccination resurfaced after the booster (96% CD4, about 91% CD8). The secondary response peaked faster, at day 5 versus 15, but was weaker. Few clonotypes appeared in both CD4 and CD8 compartments.

This CDR3 comprises 14 residues. CDR1 is MNHNS and CDR2 is SASEGT in the germline V gene. Trimming left V 6 bases short and J 5 bases short, with 13 bases between. Each CDR3 protein gets one entry after TCRdb re-called the 5' RACE reads with MiXCR. The profile shows roughly 400,000 distinct CDR3 sequences, around 20% of them singletons. This receptor was identified in a young man who received the YFV17D yellow fever vaccine. This sequence joins TRBV6-1 and TRBJ2-2; possibly TRBD2 for D (6 bases). Specimen: PBMCs, collected before the yellow fever booster vaccination. Here the CDR3 reads CASRARGGTGELFF. CDR3 DNA sequence: TGTGCCAGCAGAGCCCGGGGAGGAACCGGGGAGCTGTTTTTT.